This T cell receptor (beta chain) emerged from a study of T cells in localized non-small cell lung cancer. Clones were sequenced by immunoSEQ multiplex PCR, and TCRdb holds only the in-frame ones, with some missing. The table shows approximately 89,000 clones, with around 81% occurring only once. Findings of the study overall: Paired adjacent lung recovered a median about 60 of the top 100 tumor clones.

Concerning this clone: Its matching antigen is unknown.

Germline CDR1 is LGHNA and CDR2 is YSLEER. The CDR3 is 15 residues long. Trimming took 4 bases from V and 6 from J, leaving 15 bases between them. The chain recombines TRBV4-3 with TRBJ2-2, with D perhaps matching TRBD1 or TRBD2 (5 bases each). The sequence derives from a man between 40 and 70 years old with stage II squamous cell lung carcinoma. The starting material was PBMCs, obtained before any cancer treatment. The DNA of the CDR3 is TGCGCCAGCAGCCGCTACCGGGACGGGTCCGGGGAGCTGTTTTTT. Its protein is CASSRYRDGSGELFF.